This is a list of T cell receptor beta chains from one sample in a study of control samples from healthy donors and cancer patients. Data came from immunoSEQ multiplex PCR; TCRdb stores just in-frame clones and leaves some out. The data contain around 70,000 clones, 89% of them singletons. Sample: PBMCs. All receptors derive from a woman aged 45-65 years with colorectal cancer. Each CDR3 is given with its conserved first and last residue. D genes are given only for firm matches.

j_call d_call v_call cdr3_aa
TRBJ2-1 TRBD2 TRBV3-1/TRBV3-2 CASTKRGGFDNEQFF
TRBJ1-4 NA TRBV5-1 CASSLGMSGEKLFF
TRBJ1-1 NA TRBV6-5 CASSIGQSNTEAFF
TRBJ1-1 NA TRBV2 CASRLNTEAFF
TRBJ2-2 NA TRBV5-5 CASSLVGRGNTGELFF
TRBJ2-1 TRBD2 TRBV7-2 CASSSWASGYNEQFF
TRBJ1-3 TRBD1 TRBV7-9 CASSFTGVGNTIYF
TRBJ2-3 NA TRBV21-1 CASSKGSAGGPDDTQYF
TRBJ2-2 NA TRBV19 CASQGVWGTGELFF
TRBJ1-6 NA TRBV14 CASSQDGARTSPLHF
TRBJ2-5 NA TRBV12-3/TRBV12-4 CASSVRQETQYF
TRBJ1-6 NA TRBV7-9 CASSFTGGSPLHF
TRBJ2-5 NA TRBV6-1 CASSSLQETQYF
TRBJ2-2 NA TRBV5-1 CASSLIPQAGTGELFF
TRBJ2-5 TRBD2 TRBV7-9 CASSFRRGGEETQYF
TRBJ2-3 NA TRBV5-1 CASGPLAFSTDTQYF
TRBJ1-2 TRBD1 TRBV6-5 CASGTGGAGYGYTF
TRBJ2-2 NA TRBV5-4 CASSLKSTGELFF
TRBJ2-3 NA TRBV20-1 CSASGWGASFTDTQYF
TRBJ1-1 NA TRBV11-3 CASSQGVGTEAFF
TRBJ1-2 NA TRBV14 CVSSFDRNYGYTF
TRBJ1-2 TRBD1 TRBV2 CASSTGTGKGGYTF
TRBJ1-5 NA TRBV19 CASSLHSNQPQHF
TRBJ2-2 NA TRBV6-4 CASTDTSGTGELFF
TRBJ2-2 NA TRBV7-8 CASSFPPSQNTGELFF
TRBJ2-2 TRBD1 TRBV6-1 CASSANHGTGLYSTGELFF
TRBJ2-6 TRBD2 TRBV10-2 CASSGGLAGGFSGANVLTF
TRBJ2-2 NA TRBV10-2 CASSETSGRYTGELFF
TRBJ2-6 NA TRBV19 CASREESGANVLTF
TRBJ1-1 TRBD1 TRBV28 CASSTPTGAGTEAFF
TRBJ1-2 NA TRBV7-9 CASSSTALSYGYTF